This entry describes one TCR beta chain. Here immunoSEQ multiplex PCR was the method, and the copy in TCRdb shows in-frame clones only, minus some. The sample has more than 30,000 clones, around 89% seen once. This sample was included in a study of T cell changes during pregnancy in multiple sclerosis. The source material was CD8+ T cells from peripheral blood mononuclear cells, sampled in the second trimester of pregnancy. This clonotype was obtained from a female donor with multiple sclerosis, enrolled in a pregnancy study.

CDR3 in amino acids: CSVEPRRLAGIDNEQFF. For the CDR3, the DNA is TGCAGCGTTGAGCCAAGAAGACTAGCGGGAATTGACAATGAGCAGTTCTTC. The chain joins TRBV29-1 to TRBJ2-1; 11 bases are shared with TRBD2. Losses at the gene ends were 3 bases for V and 5 bases for J; bases not matched to a gene: 12. Germline V gives CDR1 SQVTM, CDR2 ANQGSEA. The CDR3 loop spans 17 amino acids.